Following are 31 T cell receptor beta chains from one sample sequenced in a study of cytomegalovirus exposure and HLA in healthy donors. Both 60 Vbeta primers and 13 Jbeta primers went into the PCR. Assay used: immunoSEQ multiplex PCR; TCRdb lists only in-frame clones, some missing. The sample has some 140,000 clones, about 80% seen once. The sequenced sample consisted of PBMCs. Receptors originate from a man aged 45 to 65 in good health and CMV-seronegative.

The chain couples TRBV7-9 to TRBJ2-4; possibly TRBD2 for D (5 bases). CDR1 and CDR2 from the germline V gene are SEHNR and FQNEAQ (reference sequence). The germline V and J ends were trimmed by 1 base and 1 base, with 5 bases remaining between them. The CDR3 has 14 amino acids. CDR3: CASSLGGAKNIQYF. The DNA for the CDR3 is TGTGCCAGCAGCTTAGGAGGGGCCAAAAACATTCAGTACTTC.

This clone was counted once. The chain couples TRBV7-3 to TRBJ2-1, with a tentative D call TRBD1 (6 bases). The CDR3 consists of 15 residues. Germline V gives CDR1 SGHTA, CDR2 FQGTGA. Between the trimmed V and J ends, which lost 5 bases and 3 bases, there was a span of 14 bases. The CDR3 sequence: CASSPDRTNYNEQFF. CDR3 coding DNA: TGTGCCAGCAGCCCCGACAGGACGAACTACAATGAGCAGTTCTTC.

This clone has a single count. The chain carries TRBV28 and TRBJ1-5; 9 bases fit TRBD1. There are 17 residues in the CDR3. Germline values: CDR1 MDHEN, CDR2 SYDVKM. The V gene end was trimmed by 2 bases and the J gene end by 2 bases; junction bases not matched to a gene: 7. The CDR3 here is CASSLPDRGGGNQPQHF. As DNA, the CDR3 is TGTGCCAGCAGTTTACCGGACAGGGGAGGTGGCAATCAGCCCCAGCATTTT.

The V gene is TRBV5-1, the J gene TRBJ1-5; 7 bases line up with TRBD1. V shed 3 bases and J 6 bases; nucleotides not matched to a gene: 6. The CDR3 is 14 amino acids. The V gene's germline CDR1 is SGHRS and CDR2 YFSETQ. The CDR3 DNA reads TGCGCCAGCAGCTGGACGACAGGGAGTCAGCCCCAGCATTTT. Protein product: CASSWTTGSQPQHF.

Only a few counts were recorded for this clone. The gene calls are TRBV5-4 and TRBJ2-5, with TRBD1 matching over 10 bases. Germline V gene sequence: CDR1 SGHNT, CDR2 YYREEE (reference sequence). V was clipped by 3 bases and J by 5 bases; unmatched bases: 4. There are 14 residues in the CDR3. This CDR3 reads CASSWDRGGETQYF. Here the CDR3 DNA reads TGTGCCAGCAGCTGGGACAGGGGTGGCGAGACCCAGTACTTC.

V and J are TRBV5-6 and TRBJ1-1, with D uncertain. The CDR3 runs to 15 residues. The V gene's germline CDR1 is SGHDT and CDR2 YYEEEE. The germline V and J ends were trimmed by 4 bases and 1 base, with 14 bases remaining between them. Here the CDR3 DNA reads TGTGCCAGCAGCCCCGGGGTCATAAGGAACACTGAAGCTTTCTTT. Protein product: CASSPGVIRNTEAFF.

The chain recombines TRBV27 with TRBJ2-1, with D possibly TRBD1 on 6 matching bases. The V gene's germline CDR1 is MNHEY and CDR2 SMNVEV (reference sequence). This CDR3 spans 14 amino acids. V gave up 5 bases and J gave up 3 bases, with 11 bases separating them. The CDR3 nucleotides read TGTGCCAGCAGTCTTAGACAGGACTACAATGAGCAGTTCTTC. Translated: CASSLRQDYNEQFF.

The V gene is TRBV7-3, the J gene TRBJ2-1, with TRBD2 matching 10 bases. V lost 2 bases and J lost 5; bases outside the gene matches: 3. Germline V gene lookup returns CDR1 SGHTA and CDR2 FQGTGA. CDR3 length: 15 residues. CDR3 region: CASSLGLAGDNEQFF. The CDR3 DNA reads as TGTGCCAGCAGCTTAGGTCTAGCGGGAGACAATGAGCAGTTCTTC. Looking up the rest from reference TRBV7-3 and TRBJ2-1 gives the full variable domain: GAGVSQTPSNKVTEKGKYVELRCDPISGHTALYWYRQSLGQGPEFLIYFQGTGAADDSGLPNDRFFAVRPEGSVSTLKIQRTERGDSAVYLCASSLGLAGDNEQFFGPGTRLTVL.

This chain uses TRBV28 with TRBJ1-1, with D tentatively TRBD1 (5 bases). Germline V gives CDR1 MDHEN, CDR2 SYDVKM. The CDR3 covers 16 residues. The V and J ends lost 2 bases and 1 base respectively, with 14 bases between them. In nucleotides, the CDR3 is TGTGCCAGCAGTTTACGTTGGAAGGGGTCGAACACTGAAGCTTTCTTT. This translates into CASSLRWKGSNTEAFF.

The rearrangement uses TRBV28 and TRBJ2-7; 7 nucleotides align to TRBD1. Germline CDR1 reads MDHEN; CDR2 reads SYDVKM. The CDR3 totals 14 residues. V shed 3 bases and J 1 base; nucleotides not matched to a gene: 3. The CDR3 loop reads CASSFWTGSYEQYF. CDR3 coding DNA: TGTGCCAGCAGTTTTTGGACAGGATCCTACGAGCAGTACTTC.

This rearrangement joins TRBV6-6 to TRBJ2-2, with D possibly matching TRBD2 (6 bases). Per germline, CDR1 MNHNY and CDR2 SVGAGI (reference sequence). CDR3 length equals 15 residues. V was shortened by 6 bases and J by 9 bases, with 20 bases between the two germline ends. The chain's CDR3 is CASSPDPAGIRELFF. CDR3 DNA sequence: TGTGCCAGCAGCCCTGACCCAGCGGGCATCCGGGAGCTGTTTTTT.

In this sample, this clone turned up a few times. The J gene is TRBJ2-1, the V gene TRBV5-1; 7 bases are a match to TRBD2. Looked up from germline, CDR1 is SGHRS and CDR2 is YFSETQ. V shed 4 bases and J 4 bases; nucleotides not matched to a gene: 5. The CDR3 length is 14 residues. The CDR3 coding sequence is TGCGCCAGCAGCCCAGGGACTATTTACAATGAGCAGTTCTTC. Amino acid sequence: CASSPGTIYNEQFF.

CDR3 in DNA: TGTGCCAGCAGAGACTCCACTAGCGGGATATGGAATGAGCAGTTCTTC. Protein: CASRDSTSGIWNEQFF. The chain is built from TRBV14 and TRBJ2-1, with TRBD2 matching over 10 bases. The length of the CDR3 is 16 residues. After removal of 6 bases from V and 7 bases from J, the junction contained 12 bases not matched to a gene. CDR1 is SGHDN and CDR2 is FVKESK in the germline V gene.

This clone is a singleton in its sample. This chain links TRBV28 with TRBJ2-1; 7 bases line up with TRBD2. The CDR3 runs 13 residues. Germline V gene lookup returns CDR1 MDHEN and CDR2 SYDVKM. V shed 2 bases, J shed 9 bases, and the junction held 4 bases outside the gene matches. This CDR3 reads CASSLAGAGEQFF. In DNA, the CDR3 is TGTGCCAGCAGTTTAGCGGGAGCGGGTGAGCAGTTCTTC.

The chain has TRBV2 and TRBJ2-2, with TRBD2 identical over 9 bases. V lost 6 bases and J lost 4; bases outside the gene matches: 3. Germline CDR1 is SNHLY and CDR2 is FYNNEI. The CDR3 runs 14 residues. For the CDR3, the DNA is TGTGCCAGCAGCCTAGCGGGAACCACCGGGGAGCTGTTTTTT. Encoded protein: CASSLAGTTGELFF.

This clone has only a few counts. The gene calls are TRBV6-5 and TRBJ2-5; D is undetermined. The DNA matches TRBJ2-7 better at its end, which makes the J call doubtful. Germline lookup yields CDR1 MNHEY and CDR2 SVGAGI. The CDR3 consists of 12 residues. CDR3 residues: CASRTTSYEQYF. CDR3 DNA: TGTGCCAGCAGAACGACATCGTACGAGCAGTACTTC.

The chain couples TRBV6-5 to TRBJ1-1; D is uncertain. This CDR3 comprises 14 residues. Germline CDR1 and CDR2: MNHEY and SVGAGI. V was clipped by 5 bases and J by 2 bases, with 12 bases between them. The CDR3 DNA reads as TGTGCCAGCAGTAACAGTTTACCTAACACTGAAGCTTTCTTT. Translated: CASSNSLPNTEAFF.

The chain carries TRBV7-2 and TRBJ1-1, with a tentative D call TRBD1 (5 bases). Between the trimmed V and J ends, which lost 5 bases and 5 bases, there was a span of 12 bases. Germline V gives CDR1 SGHTA, CDR2 FQGNSA. The CDR3 consists of 13 residues. The CDR3 DNA is TGTGCCAGCAGCCCTCGGGGGAGGACTGAAGCTTTCTTT. Its translation: CASSPRGRTEAFF.

This clone is a singleton in its sample. The identical CDR3 is also encoded by other nucleotide sequences in the sample. The V and J genes are TRBV30 and TRBJ1-5; 7 nucleotides agree with TRBD1. CDR3 length: 13 amino acids. Germline loops: CDR1 GTSNPN, CDR2 SVGIG (reference sequence). Unmatched junction bases numbered 0, after V lost 3 bases and J lost 1 base. The DNA of the CDR3 is TGTGCCTGGAGCAGGGGGAGCAATCAGCCCCAGCATTTT. Residues: CAWSRGSNQPQHF.

This clone occurred a few times. This rearrangement joins TRBV4-1 to TRBJ1-5; 9 nucleotides agree with TRBD1. The CDR3 contains 17 residues. J lost 3 bases, V lost 1 base, and 7 bases had no gene match. Germline-derived CDR1 and CDR2 are MGHRA and YSYEKL. This chain's CDR3 is CASSQAWTGEFNQPQHF. For the CDR3, the DNA is TGCGCCAGCAGCCAAGCTTGGACAGGGGAGTTCAATCAGCCCCAGCATTTT.

CDR3 in amino acids: CASSPQGGSYEQYF. The DNA for the CDR3 is TGTGCCAGCAGTCCGCAGGGCGGCTCCTACGAGCAGTACTTC. V usage is TRBV6-6 and J usage is TRBJ2-7, with D perhaps TRBD1 (5 bases). The V gene lost 5 bases and the J gene lost 0 bases, with 11 bases spanning the gap. The CDR3 sequence is 14 residues long. The germline V gene has CDR1 MNHNY and CDR2 SVGAGI (reference sequence).

The chain employs TRBV30 and TRBJ1-3, with D possibly matching TRBD1 (6 bases). The ends were cut back, 2 bases at V and 4 bases at J, with 12 bases in the middle. The CDR3 spans 14 residues. In germline, CDR1 is GTSNPN, CDR2 SVGIG (reference sequence). The CDR3 region has the DNA TGTGCCTGGAGTAGGGGGGGAGAAGGAAACACCATATATTTT. Translation gives CAWSRGGEGNTIYF.

The V and J genes are TRBV5-1 and TRBJ2-1; 7 bases match TRBD1. CDR3 length: 15 residues. The J segment lost 2 bases and the V segment lost 3 bases, leaving 5 bases of the junction unmatched. CDR1 SGHRS and CDR2 YFSETQ come from the germline V gene. The DNA for the CDR3 is TGCGCCAGCAGCTCCTCAACAGGGGCCTACAATGAGCAGTTCTTC. It yields the protein CASSSSTGAYNEQFF. Full variable domain (outside the CDR3, taken from reference TRBV5-1 and TRBJ2-1): KAGVTQTPRYLIKTRGQQVTLSCSPISGHRSVSWYQQTPGQGLQFLFEYFSETQRNKGNFPGRFSGRQFSNSRSEMNVSTLELGDSALYLCASSSSTGAYNEQFFGPGTRLTVL.

The genes are TRBV11-2 and TRBJ2-1, with 7 bases aligning to TRBD2. The CDR3 spans 15 residues. The germline V gene has CDR1 SGHAT and CDR2 FQNNGV. After removal of 2 bases from V and 5 bases from J, the junction contained 6 bases not matched to a gene. Here the CDR3 reads CASSLMAGENNEQFF. In DNA, the CDR3 is TGTGCCAGCAGCTTAATGGCGGGAGAGAACAATGAGCAGTTCTTC. The full variable domain, with the rest looked up from reference TRBV11-2 and TRBJ2-1, is EAGVAQSPRYKIIEKRQSVAFWCNPISGHATLYWYQQILGQGPKLLIQFQNNGVVDDSQLPKDRFSAERLKGVDSTLKIQPAKLEDSAVYLCASSLMAGENNEQFFGPGTRLTVL.

This clone has a handful of counts. This rearrangement joins TRBV6-1 to TRBJ2-3, with TRBD2 identical over 7 bases. V gave up 7 bases and J gave up 10 bases; unmatched junction bases: 14. Germline V gives CDR1 MNHNS, CDR2 SASEGT. The CDR3 extends over 14 amino acids. CDR3 protein: CASTPGGSRSAQYF. The CDR3 DNA is TGTGCCAGCACACCTGGCGGGAGTCGTTCCGCGCAGTATTTT.

The chain carries TRBV7-6 and TRBJ2-1; D is uncertain. Germline V CDR1 and CDR2: SGHVS, FNYEAQ. The CDR3 loop spans 13 amino acids. Trimming removed 1 base at V and 8 bases at J, with 9 bases between. CDR3 protein: CASSLVLFDEQFF. The CDR3 nucleotides are TGTGCCAGCAGCTTAGTACTTTTCGATGAGCAGTTCTTC.

This chain connects TRBV15 to TRBJ2-1, with TRBD2 matching over 14 bases. CDR1 LNHNV and CDR2 YYDKDF come from the germline V gene (reference sequence). The CDR3 length is 17 residues. Trimming took 0 bases from V and 8 from J; bases not matched to a gene: 6. The CDR3 DNA sequence: TGTGCCACCAGCAGAGAGACCGGGGGACTAGCGGGAGATGAGCAGTTCTTC. Translating it yields CATSRETGGLAGDEQFF.

This chain joins TRBV27 and TRBJ1-4; 11 bases match TRBD1. The CDR3 totals 18 residues. The V gene end was trimmed by 10 bases and the J gene end by 1 base; junction bases not matched to a gene: 14. Germline CDR1 and CDR2: MNHEY and SMNVEV (reference sequence). The CDR3 coding sequence is TGTGCCACCAGCCGGGACAGGGGGGTCGGAGGAACTAATGAAAAACTGTTTTTT. It codes for CATSRDRGVGGTNEKLFF.

This chain links TRBV2 with TRBJ2-5; 12 positions match TRBD1. Trimming removed 6 bases from V and 5 bases from J; junction bases left unmatched: 7. The CDR3 extends over 15 amino acids. Per the germline V gene, CDR1 is SNHLY and CDR2 is FYNNEI. The CDR3 protein is CASSPGQGAWETQYF. The DNA of the CDR3 is TGTGCCAGCAGCCCGGGACAGGGGGCCTGGGAGACCCAGTACTTC.

CDR3 protein: CASSLAWTGGPDTQYF. The CDR3 nucleotides read TGTGCCAGCAGCTTGGCCTGGACGGGAGGGCCAGATACGCAGTATTTT. V and J are TRBV5-4 and TRBJ2-3; 8 positions match TRBD2. The CDR3 extends over 16 amino acids. J gave up 4 bases and V 0 bases, and 7 bases lay outside the gene matches. Germline-derived CDR1 and CDR2 are SGHNT and YYREEE (reference sequence).

V is TRBV30 and J is TRBJ1-6; TRBD1 might be the D (5 bases). Per germline, CDR1 GTSNPN and CDR2 SVGIG (reference sequence). V dropped 0 bases and J dropped 7 bases, with 13 bases sitting between them. CDR3 length: 15 amino acids. The CDR3 DNA reads TGTGCCTGGAGTGTAGGGGATTACGGCAATTCACCCCTCCACTTT. It codes for CAWSVGDYGNSPLHF.